The rows below give T cell receptor beta chains drawn from one sample of a study of Ad26.COV2.S vaccination and SARS-CoV-2 variants. Profiling relied on immunoSEQ multiplex PCR, and the TCRdb table lists in-frame clones only, not all of them. Of 300,000 to 450,000 clones listed, 92% are singletons. The specimen comprised peripheral blood, sampled after recovery from COVID-19. The receptor source for this set is a human donor who had recovered from COVID-19. Both conserved end residues are part of each CDR3. D genes are given only for firm matches. Clone size is stated in some rows and not others, as once, few, many or a class when expanded.

V	D	size	J	DNA	CDR3
TRBV2	TRBD1	-	TRBJ1-2	TGTGCCAGCAGCGTAGTCAGGGGGCGAAAAGATGGCTACACCTTC	CASSVVRGRKDGYTF
TRBV18	-	-	TRBJ1-1	TGTGCCAGCTCACCGCTGGACAGCAACACTGAAGCTTTCTTT	CASSPLDSNTEAFF
TRBV18	TRBD1	-	TRBJ2-3	TGTGCCAGCTCACCACGGGACAGGGTAATCACAGATACGCAGTATTTT	CASSPRDRVITDTQYF
TRBV6-5	-	-	TRBJ1-2	TGTGCCAGCAGTTATAGAACAGCCTATAACTATGGCTACACCTTC	CASSYRTAYNYGYTF
TRBV14	-	once	TRBJ2-7	TGTGCCAGCAGCCGGGGACCGGGGGACGAGCAGTACTTC	CASSRGPGDEQYF
TRBV6-5	-	-	TRBJ1-5	TGTGCCAGCAGTTTGTCAGCAGGAGGTCAGCCCCAGCATTTT	CASSLSAGGQPQHF
TRBV4-1	-	few	TRBJ1-2	TGCGCCAGCAGCCAAGGCGGGGGCAGGGAAAACTATGGCTACACCTTC	CASSQGGGRENYGYTF
TRBV27	-	-	TRBJ2-1	TGTGCCAGCAGTTTAAACACCTACAATGAGCAGTTCTTC	CASSLNTYNEQFF
TRBV11-2	-	-	TRBJ2-2	TGTGCCAGCAGCCCAATCAGGGGGGGCCGCACCGGGGAGCTGTTTTTT	CASSPIRGGRTGELFF
TRBV6-5	-	-	TRBJ1-1	TGTGCCAGCAGTTACACGGGGTGGGGGCGAACTGAAGCTTTCTTT	CASSYTGWGRTEAFF
TRBV14	-	-	TRBJ2-7	TGTGCCAGCAGCCAAGATCAAAATGGGCCGTACACCTACGAGCAGTACTTC	CASSQDQNGPYTYEQYF
TRBV7-2	-	-	TRBJ2-5	TGTGCCAGCAGCTTAAATCTATTGACAGACCAAGAGACCCAGTACTTC	CASSLNLLTDQETQYF
TRBV7-2	-	-	TRBJ1-1	TGTGCCAGCAGCTTAGCGAGGGGGGCCACTGAAGCTTTCTTT	CASSLARGATEAFF
TRBV11-3	-	-	TRBJ2-7	TGTGCCAGCAGCTTAGATGAGCGGTACGAGCAGTACTTC	CASSLDERYEQYF
TRBV5-5	-	-	TRBJ2-7	TGTGCCAGCAGCTTGGTCTCCCGATACGAGCAGTACTTC	CASSLVSRYEQYF
TRBV9	TRBD1	-	TRBJ1-1	TGTGCCAGCAGCGTAGGTCTTGTAGGGCAGGGGGCGACTGAAGCTTTCTTT	CASSVGLVGQGATEAFF
TRBV27	-	-	TRBJ1-6	TGTGCCAGCAGTTTCATCGCGGACGCAGATAATTCACCCCTCCACTTT	CASSFIADADNSPLHF
TRBV11-2	TRBD2	-	TRBJ2-1	TGTGCCAGCAGCCGTACTAGCGGGGGATACAATGAGCAGTTCTTC	CASSRTSGGYNEQFF
TRBV6-1	TRBD1	once	TRBJ1-2	TGTGCCGGACTCATGACAGGGAAGGACTATGGCTACACCTTC	CAGLMTGKDYGYTF
TRBV7-2	-	-	TRBJ1-4	TGTGCCAGCAGCTTAGGAGGGGCTAATGAAAAACTGTTTTTT	CASSLGGANEKLFF
TRBV7-2	TRBD1	-	TRBJ1-5	TGTGCCAGCAGCGCCTCCGGGACAGCCATCAATCAGCCCCAGCATTTT	CASSASGTAINQPQHF
TRBV5-1	TRBD1	-	TRBJ2-1	TGCGCCAGCATTCGGGACAGTACGAACAATGAGCAGTTCTTC	CASIRDSTNNEQFF
TRBV6-4	-	-	TRBJ2-6	TGTGCCAGCAGTGAGACTACCGTCTCTGGGGCCAACGTCCTGACTTTC	CASSETTVSGANVLTF
TRBV4-3	-	-	TRBJ2-3	TGCGCCAGCAGCCAAGATCTGACTATCACAGATACGCAGTATTTT	CASSQDLTITDTQYF
TRBV5-4	-	-	TRBJ1-5	TGTGCCAGCAGCTTGGTCGACAATAGCAATCAGCCCCAGCATTTT	CASSLVDNSNQPQHF
TRBV10-3	-	-	TRBJ2-3	TGTGCCATCGGGCGTGGGGCCAATAAGGGGCCAGATACGCAGTATTTT	CAIGRGANKGPDTQYF
TRBV9	-	-	TRBJ1-1	TGTGCCAGCAGCGTTGGGGGAATAAACGCTGAAGCTTTCTTT	CASSVGGINAEAFF
TRBV5-1	TRBD1	-	TRBJ1-2	TGCGCCAGCAGCCCCCTAGGGGGCTCCTATGGCTACACCTTC	CASSPLGGSYGYTF
TRBV29-1	-	once	TRBJ1-2	TGCAGCGTCGGGACATCGGATATTTATGGCTACACCTTC	CSVGTSDIYGYTF
TRBV20-1	-	-	TRBJ1-6	TGCAGTGCTAGTGTCCCGAAACCTAATTCACCCCTCCACTTT	CSASVPKPNSPLHF
TRBV29-1	-	-	TRBJ1-1	TGCAGCGCAGAAGAGAACACTGAAGCTTTCTTT	CSAEENTEAFF
TRBV6-2/TRBV6-3	TRBD1	-	TRBJ1-5	TGTGCCAGCAGCAACGGACAGGTCGGGAGCAATCAGCCCCAGCATTTT	CASSNGQVGSNQPQHF
TRBV2	-	-	TRBJ1-3	TGTGCCAGCACGGGGCAGGGGGGAAACACCATATATTTT	CASTGQGGNTIYF
TRBV27	-	-	TRBJ1-2	TGTGCCAGCAGGTTAAAGGCCGGGACAACTCCTTCGAGGGGCTATGGCTACACCTTC	CASRLKAGTTPSRGYGYTF
TRBV9	-	-	TRBJ1-5	TGTGCCAGCAGCCCAGGGGCAGGGAACCAGCCCCAGCATTTT	CASSPGAGNQPQHF
TRBV9	-	once	TRBJ2-1	TGTGCCAGCAGCGGGTTTAGTATGGGGACGAACAATGAGCAGTTCTTC	CASSGFSMGTNNEQFF
TRBV5-1	-	-	TRBJ1-1	TGCGCCAGCCGGGAGGCCCGAGGGAACACTGAAGCTTTCTTT	CASREARGNTEAFF
TRBV6-5	-	-	TRBJ2-3	TGTGCCAGCCGAACTCTAGCTGAACGGACAGATACGCAGTATTTT	CASRTLAERTDTQYF
TRBV6-2/TRBV6-3	TRBD2	-	TRBJ2-2	TGTGCCAGCAGTTCGCGGGCCCAGCGGGGGGGCTACGGGGAGCTGTTTTTT	CASSSRAQRGGYGELFF
TRBV4-1	TRBD2	-	TRBJ2-3	TGCGCCAGCAGCCAAGTTCTGACGTGGCGGGGGACCACAGATACGCAGTATTTT	CASSQVLTWRGTTDTQYF
TRBV5-6	TRBD2	-	TRBJ2-3	TGTGCCAGCAGCTCAACCCCGGGACTAGCGGGGTCTAGCACAGATACGCAGTATTTT	CASSSTPGLAGSSTDTQYF
TRBV7-3	-	once	TRBJ1-1	TGTGCCAGCAGCTTGGAAGTGAACACTGAAGCTTTCTTT	CASSLEVNTEAFF
TRBV6-5	-	-	TRBJ2-2	TGTGCCAGCAGTAGAGGGGTCACCGGGGAGCTGTTTTTT	CASSRGVTGELFF
TRBV27	-	-	TRBJ2-4	TGTGCCAGCAGTTCCGACCCAATTTCGGCCAAAAACATTCAGTACTTC	CASSSDPISAKNIQYF
TRBV7-2	TRBD1	-	TRBJ1-4	TGTGCCAGCAGCTTGTCCGGGACAGGGACCAATTTAGGAAAACTGTTTTTT	CASSLSGTGTNLGKLFF
TRBV4-1	-	-	TRBJ1-2	TGCGCCAGCAGCCAAGATCTAAGGGTCGGCTACACCTTC	CASSQDLRVGYTF
TRBV6-2/TRBV6-3	-	-	TRBJ2-7	TGTGCCAGCAGTCGATCTTCGTACGAGCAGTACTTC	CASSRSSYEQYF
TRBV11-3	-	-	TRBJ2-7	TGTGCCAGCAGCTTATATCAAAGTCCATACGAGCAGTACTTC	CASSLYQSPYEQYF
TRBV7-9	TRBD2	-	TRBJ2-3	TGTGCCAGCAGCTTAGTAGTTGCGGGGGGCCACGGCACAGATACGCAGTATTTT	CASSLVVAGGHGTDTQYF